This TCR beta chain comes out of a study of graft-versus-host responses after intestinal transplantation. At the level of the study: Tacrolimus plus steroids were given to all recipients for 2 to 4 years, preceded by anti-thymocyte globulin induction. Points from the study as a whole: Recipient bone marrow held GvH clones, some seen earlier in ileum or blood.

As regards this clone: The antigen is undetermined.

This table comes from immunoSEQ multiplex PCR, and its TCRdb copy is limited to in-frame clones, with some not included. Among roughly 100,000 clones listed, approximately 93% were seen once. The germline V gene encodes CDR1 SSHAT and CDR2 FNYEAQ (reference sequence). CDR3 length equals 11 residues. V was shortened by 5 bases and J by 9 bases, with 11 bases between the two germline ends. V gene TRBV7-7 combines with J gene TRBJ2-7; D call uncertain. Sequencing was performed on unstimulated CD8+ T cells sorted from spleen or lymph node cells, taken before intestinal transplant. The receptor was isolated from a human donor who received an intestinal transplant. This CDR3 reads CASSLRRGQYF. CDR3 nucleotide sequence: TGTGCCAGCAGCCTTAGGCGCGGGCAGTACTTC.